This TCR beta chain originates from a study of shared clonotypes between healthy human individuals. The assay was immunoSEQ multiplex PCR, and TCRdb's table has in-frame clones only and misses some. The data hold 2,100,000 or so clones, with approximately 94% observed a single time. Trimming cost V 2 bases and J 5 bases, with 6 bases left between them. Germline CDR1 reads SNHLY; CDR2 reads FYNNEI. The CDR3 length is 12 residues. V and J are TRBV2 and TRBJ1-2; D is ambiguous. Sequencing was done on a sample of naive CD4+ T cells sorted from blood. The subset denotes: CD45RA+ positively selected. The sequence derives from a man aged 18 to 30 in good health. CDR3 DNA sequence: TGTGCCAGCAGTGAACTTCATTATGGCTACACCTTC. It encodes CASSELHYGYTF.